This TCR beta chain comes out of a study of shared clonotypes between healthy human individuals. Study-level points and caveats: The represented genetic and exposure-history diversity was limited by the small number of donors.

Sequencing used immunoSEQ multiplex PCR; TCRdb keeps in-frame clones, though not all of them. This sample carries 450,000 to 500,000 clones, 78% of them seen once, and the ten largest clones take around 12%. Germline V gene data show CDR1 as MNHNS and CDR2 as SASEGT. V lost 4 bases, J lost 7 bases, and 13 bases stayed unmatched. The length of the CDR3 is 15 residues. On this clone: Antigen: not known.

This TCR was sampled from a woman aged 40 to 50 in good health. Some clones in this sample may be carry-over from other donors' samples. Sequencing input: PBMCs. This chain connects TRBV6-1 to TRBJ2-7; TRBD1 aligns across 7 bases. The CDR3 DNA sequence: TGTGCCAGCAGTGGGGGCGAAGAGGGGGCTTTTGAGCAGTACTTC. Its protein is CASSGGEEGAFEQYF.